This T cell receptor beta chain was obtained from a study of blood T cell repertoires in COVID-19. Study details: PBMCs, B-cell-depleted T cells, or T cells were the source of the cDNA or gDNA that made up the material.

Followed over time, Seattle patients had been enrolled while infection was active. Original methodology: The assay estimated nucleated cells by amplifying reference gene primers. Libraries were prepared by immunoSEQ multiplex PCR; TCRdb keeps only in-frame clonotypes and omits some of them. V, J and clone size are taken as reported in that table, and D and trimming were inferred from the DNA itself. The data hold about 350,000 clones, with roughly 86% observed a single time. With V trimmed by 4 bases and J by 4 bases, 8 bases remained unmatched. This CDR3 is built from 15 residues. Germline V CDR1 and CDR2: LGHNA, YSLEER.

Sequenced sample: peripheral blood. The TCR was taken from a woman aged 70-85 years with COVID-19, enrolled during active disease. This chain joins TRBV4-3 and TRBJ1-2; 8 bases are a match to TRBD1. CDR3 amino acids: CASSPGQGRAYGYTF. The CDR3 bases are TGCGCCAGCAGCCCTGGACAGGGCAGGGCCTATGGCTACACCTTC.